Below are 22 T cell receptor beta chains sequenced from a single sample in a study of control samples from healthy donors and cancer patients. Method: immunoSEQ multiplex PCR; TCRdb's copy keeps in-frame clones and lacks some. This repertoire shows some 120,000 clones, about 92% found once; its top ten account for 1.5% to 2%. Specimen: PBMCs. All receptors derive from a middle-aged man with head and neck cancer.

The V call is TRBV19, the J call TRBJ2-1; 11 nucleotides line up with TRBD2. In germline, CDR1 is LNHDA, CDR2 SQIVND (reference sequence). V dropped 3 bases and J dropped 4; count of bases not matched to a gene: 14. CDR3 length: 19 residues. The CDR3: CASSILLAGEKTLYNEQFF. As DNA, the CDR3 is TGTGCCAGTAGTATTCTACTAGCGGGGGAGAAGACCCTTTACAATGAGCAGTTCTTC.

The V and J genes are TRBV28 and TRBJ2-1; 11 positions agree with TRBD2. The CDR3 contains 14 residues. Germline CDR1 MDHEN, CDR2 SYDVKM. Trimming removed 5 bases from V and 7 bases from J; junction bases left unmatched: 4. Here the CDR3 reads CASSGGLAVNEQFF. CDR3 in DNA: TGTGCCAGCAGTGGGGGACTAGCGGTAAATGAGCAGTTCTTC.

The rearrangement joins TRBV18 to TRBJ2-3, with D maybe TRBD2 (6 bases). CDR3 length equals 15 residues. The germline V gene has CDR1 KGHSH and CDR2 LQKENI. V was shortened by 5 bases and J by 2 bases, with 14 bases between the two germline ends. CDR3 DNA: TGTGCCAGCTCAACCCAGCTGGGACTCACAGATACGCAGTATTTT. It translates to CASSTQLGLTDTQYF.

The V and J genes are TRBV29-1 and TRBJ2-7; no clear D. V was shortened by 3 bases and J by 5 bases, with 11 bases between the two germline ends. This CDR3 spans 12 amino acids. Per the germline V gene, CDR1 is SQVTM and CDR2 is ANQGSEA. DNA of the CDR3: TGCAGCGTTGAGTTCTCGAGAAACGAGCAGTACTTC. Translating gives CSVEFSRNEQYF.

The chain combines TRBV29-1 with TRBJ1-1; maybe TRBD1 (5 bases). Trimming stripped 6 bases from V and 4 bases from J, with 9 bases between. Germline V gene data show CDR1 as SQVTM and CDR2 as ANQGSEA. The CDR3 extends over 11 amino acids. This CDR3 reads CSVPGGTEAFF. The CDR3 DNA sequence: TGCAGCGTGCCGGGGGGCACTGAAGCTTTCTTT. Looking up the rest from reference TRBV29-1 and TRBJ1-1 gives the full variable domain: SAVISQKPSRDICQRGTSLTIQCQVDSQVTMMFWYRQQPGQSLTLIATANQGSEATYESGFVIDKFPISRPNLTFSTLTVSNMSPEDSSIYLCSVPGGTEAFFGQGTRLTVV.

This sequence joins TRBV18 and TRBJ1-1; D is unresolved. Germline assignment: CDR1 KGHSH and CDR2 LQKENI. The CDR3 consists of 14 residues. V gave up 5 bases and J gave up 7 bases, with 17 bases separating them. CDR3 amino acids: CASSEVAVPLEAFF. DNA of the CDR3: TGTGCCAGCTCAGAAGTGGCAGTACCCCTTGAAGCTTTCTTT.

CDR3 in amino acids: CASSRGRESEAFF. Written as DNA, the CDR3 is TGTGCCAGTAGTCGTGGACGGGAATCTGAAGCTTTCTTT. The chain carries TRBV19 and TRBJ1-1; D is undetermined. The CDR3 loop spans 13 amino acids. Trimming shortened V by 5 bases and J by 6 bases, and 13 bases separated the two germline ends. Germline V gene data show CDR1 as LNHDA and CDR2 as SQIVND (reference sequence).

The CDR3 loop reads CASSRGTSGQSEQYF. The DNA of the CDR3 is TGTGCCAGCAGCCGAGGGACTAGCGGGCAGAGCGAGCAGTACTTC. The rearrangement uses TRBV11-2 and TRBJ2-7, with TRBD2 matching 12 bases. The CDR3 is 15 amino acids. Germline CDR1 SGHAT, CDR2 FQNNGV. The V gene end was trimmed by 5 bases and the J gene end by 6 bases; junction bases not matched to a gene: 8. The full variable domain, in which reference TRBV11-2 and TRBJ2-7 provide the parts outside the CDR3, is EAGVAQSPRYKIIEKRQSVAFWCNPISGHATLYWYQQILGQGPKLLIQFQNNGVVDDSQLPKDRFSAERLKGVDSTLKIQPAKLEDSAVYLCASSRGTSGQSEQYFGPGTRLTVT.

The V call is TRBV12-3 or TRBV12-4, the J call TRBJ1-4; no firm D call. Trimming removed 6 bases at V and 11 bases at J, with 16 bases between. This CDR3 is 13 amino acids long. The CDR3 coding sequence is TGTGCCAGCAGCCAGAGCTATAATGGGAAACTGTTTTTT. The encoded protein is CASSQSYNGKLFF.

The rearrangement joins TRBV9 to TRBJ1-2; D is possibly TRBD1 (5 bases). Germline CDR1 is SGDLS and CDR2 is YYNGEE. Trimming pared 6 bases from V and 1 base from J, leaving 19 bases between. CDR3 length: 16 amino acids. CDR3 sequence reads: CASNPWGFGINYGYTF. The DNA for the CDR3 is TGTGCCAGCAACCCGTGGGGGTTCGGGATTAACTATGGCTACACCTTC.

The genes are TRBV9 and TRBJ2-3; 8 nucleotides agree with TRBD2. Germline V gives CDR1 SGDLS, CDR2 YYNGEE. The CDR3 contains 16 residues. V shed 0 bases and J 0 bases; nucleotides not matched to a gene: 3. CDR3 sequence reads: CASSVAGGASTDTQYF. CDR3 nucleotides: TGTGCCAGCAGCGTAGCCGGGGGGGCGAGCACAGATACGCAGTATTTT. The entire variable domain, with the rest obtained from reference TRBV9 and TRBJ2-3, is as follows: DSGVTQTPKHLITATGQRVTLRCSPRSGDLSVYWYQQSLDQGLQFLIQYYNGEERAKGNILERFSAQQFPDLHSELNLSSLELGDSALYFCASSVAGGASTDTQYFGPGTRLTVL.

The chain joins TRBV10-3 to TRBJ2-7, with D possibly being TRBD1 (5 bases). The CDR3 runs 13 residues. CDR1 is ENHRY and CDR2 is SYGVKD in the germline V gene. The V and J ends lost 10 bases and 5 bases respectively, with 18 bases between them. The CDR3 sequence: CATSGRVKHEQYF. The CDR3 nucleotides are TGTGCCACCTCAGGCAGGGTCAAACACGAGCAGTACTTC.

The CDR3 coding sequence is TGTGCCAGCAGCCTTCAGGTAATGGGGGCCAACGTCCTGACTTTC. It yields the protein CASSLQVMGANVLTF. The chain carries TRBV5-4 and TRBJ2-6; D remains ambiguous. The V gene lost 4 bases and the J gene lost 4 bases, with 12 bases spanning the gap. CDR3 length: 15 residues. Germline-derived CDR1 and CDR2 are SGHNT and YYREEE (reference sequence). Full variable domain (remainder filled in from reference TRBV5-4 and TRBJ2-6): ETGVTQSPTHLIKTRGQQVTLRCSSQSGHNTVSWYQQALGQGPQFIFQYYREEENGRGNFPPRFSGLQFPNYSSELNVNALELDDSALYLCASSLQVMGANVLTFGAGSRLTVL.

V usage is TRBV5-1 and J usage is TRBJ1-3, with 8 positions matching TRBD1. The germline V gene encodes CDR1 SGHRS and CDR2 YFSETQ. With 4 bases clipped from V and 4 bases from J, the junction kept 16 bases outside the gene matches. This CDR3 contains 18 residues. CDR3 loop: CASSPGQGTSWGGNTIYF. CDR3 nucleotides: TGCGCCAGCAGCCCCGGACAGGGTACATCCTGGGGCGGAAACACCATATATTTT.

In its sample, this clone was seen once. The CDR3 loop reads CASSLNGRSAFF. CDR3 DNA: TGTGCCAGCAGCTTAAACGGCCGTTCGGCTTTCTTT. This chain joins TRBV11-2 and TRBJ1-1; D is undetermined. Between the trimmed V and J ends, which lost 2 bases and 11 bases, there was a span of 12 bases. CDR3 length: 12 amino acids. CDR1 SGHAT and CDR2 FQNNGV come from the germline V gene.

The chain couples TRBV7-2 to TRBJ2-5; D unclear. CDR1 SGHTA and CDR2 FQGNSA come from the germline V gene. V lost 1 base and J lost 5, with 5 bases in between. The CDR3 covers 12 residues. The CDR3 region has the DNA TGTGCCAGCAGCTTAGACTGGGAGACCCAGTACTTC. Translation gives CASSLDWETQYF.

V gene TRBV18 combines with J gene TRBJ1-5, with a possible D match to TRBD1 (5 bases). V lost 5 bases and J lost 7, with 18 bases in between. The V gene's germline CDR1 is KGHSH and CDR2 LQKENI. This CDR3 region has 15 residues. DNA of the CDR3: TGTGCCAGCTCAAGGGGAGTGGGGGGGAACCAGCCCCAGCATTTT. It yields the protein CASSRGVGGNQPQHF.

The V gene is TRBV28, the J gene TRBJ2-1; 9 positions agree with TRBD1. The CDR3 covers 15 residues. Trimming removed 11 bases from V and 7 bases from J; junction bases left unmatched: 15. Germline loops: CDR1 MDHEN, CDR2 SYDVKM. This CDR3 is CASAEWGTGKNEQFF. The CDR3 DNA reads TGTGCCTCAGCGGAGTGGGGGACAGGGAAAAATGAGCAGTTCTTC.

V is TRBV5-4 and J is TRBJ1-6; D might be TRBD1 (6 bases). V lost 4 bases to trimming and J lost 10 bases, with 21 bases between them. There are 16 residues in the CDR3. Germline-derived CDR1 and CDR2 are SGHNT and YYREEE (reference sequence). CDR3 loop: CASSAGRGANWSPLHF. CDR3 in DNA: TGTGCCAGCAGCGCCGGACGGGGGGCGAATTGGTCACCCCTCCACTTT.

The chain has TRBV6-5 and TRBJ1-2; a possible D gene is TRBD1 (5 bases). The CDR3 spans 11 residues. Trimming cost V 8 bases and J 8 bases, with 12 bases left between them. CDR1 and CDR2 (germline): MNHEY, SVGAGI. CDR3 DNA: TGTGCCAGCGGGGGGAGGATAGGCTACACCTTC. Its translation is CASGGRIGYTF.

This chain links TRBV10-2 with TRBJ1-6, with D maybe TRBD1 (6 bases). The CDR3 runs 14 residues. CDR1 is WSHSY and CDR2 is SAAADI in the germline V gene. The V end was cut by 3 bases, the J end by 8 bases, with 11 bases between. CDR3 coding DNA: TGCGCCAGCAGTGACCCAGGGGAATATTCACCCCTCCACTTT. This encodes CASSDPGEYSPLHF.

The V gene is TRBV12-3 or TRBV12-4, the J gene TRBJ2-7; 9 positions agree with TRBD1. The CDR3 is 13 amino acids. With 6 bases clipped from V and 5 bases from J, the junction kept 5 bases outside the gene matches. The CDR3 region is CASRRTGVNEQYF. CDR3 nucleotide sequence: TGTGCCAGCAGGCGGACAGGGGTAAACGAGCAGTACTTC.